This TCR beta chain was retrieved from a study of T cells in Graves' hyperthyroidism and ophthalmopathy. About the study: Blood from the periphery was taken at initial diagnosis, before any treatment. Whole-study results and caveats: Peripheral blood also featured most of the thyroid clonotypes expanded above 0.001.

The investigators amplified TCR beta CDR3 regions from RNA transcripts. The HTBI primer set served for first-round RT-PCR of the TCR CDR3. MiXCR, applied by TCRdb to the multiplex PCR reads, yields one record per CDR3 protein. In the table there are approximately 410,000 distinct CDR3 sequences, about an eighth of which are singletons. The germline gives CDR1 MDHEN, CDR2 SYDVKM. The ends were cut back, 5 bases at V and 2 bases at J, with 15 bases in the middle. The CDR3 sequence is 15 residues long. At least ten counts were recorded for this clonotype. Its antigen is unidentified. Patients having uncontrolled infection, another autoimmune disease, pregnancy or lactation were not included. The PBMCs were taken from 10 ml of fresh peripheral blood.

The sequence derives from a woman aged 18-30 years with Graves' hyperthyroidism. The sample was blood. The V and J genes are TRBV28 and TRBJ1-1, with D maybe TRBD1 (5 bases). CDR3 coding DNA: TGTGCCAGCAGTGACGGGCTACAGGATAACACTGAAGCTTTCTTT. This codes for CASSDGLQDNTEAFF.